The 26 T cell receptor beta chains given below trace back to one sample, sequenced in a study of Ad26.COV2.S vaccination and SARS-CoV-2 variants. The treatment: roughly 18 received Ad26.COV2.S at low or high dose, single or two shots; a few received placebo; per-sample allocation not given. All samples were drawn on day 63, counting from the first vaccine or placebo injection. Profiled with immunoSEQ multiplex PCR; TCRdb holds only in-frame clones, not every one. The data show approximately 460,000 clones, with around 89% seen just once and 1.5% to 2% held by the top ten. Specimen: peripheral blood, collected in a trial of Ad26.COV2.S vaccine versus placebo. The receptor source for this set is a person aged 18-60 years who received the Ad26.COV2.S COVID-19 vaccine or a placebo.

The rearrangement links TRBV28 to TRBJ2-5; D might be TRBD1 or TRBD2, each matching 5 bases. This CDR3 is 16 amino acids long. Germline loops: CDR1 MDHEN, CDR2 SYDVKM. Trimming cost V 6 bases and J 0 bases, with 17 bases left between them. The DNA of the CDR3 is TGTGCCAGCAGGACGTCCGGGGCCTCGTACCAAGAGACCCAGTACTTC. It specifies CASRTSGASYQETQYF.

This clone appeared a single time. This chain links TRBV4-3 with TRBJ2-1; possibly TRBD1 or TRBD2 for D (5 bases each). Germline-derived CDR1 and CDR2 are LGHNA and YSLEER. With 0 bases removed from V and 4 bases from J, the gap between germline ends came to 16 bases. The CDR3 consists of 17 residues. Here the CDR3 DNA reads TGCGCCAGCAGCCAAGATATACTGAGGGGCTCGTACAATGAGCAGTTCTTC. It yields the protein CASSQDILRGSYNEQFF.

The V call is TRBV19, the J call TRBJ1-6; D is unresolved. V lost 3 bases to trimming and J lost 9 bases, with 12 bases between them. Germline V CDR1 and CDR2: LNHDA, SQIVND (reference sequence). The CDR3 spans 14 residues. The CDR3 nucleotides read TGTGCCAGTAGTATGGGCAGTTACGGTTCACCCCTCCACTTT. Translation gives CASSMGSYGSPLHF.

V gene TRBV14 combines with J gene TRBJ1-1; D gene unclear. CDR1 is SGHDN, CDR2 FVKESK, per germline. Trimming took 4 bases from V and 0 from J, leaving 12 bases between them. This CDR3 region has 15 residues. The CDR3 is CASSRDGRLNTEAFF. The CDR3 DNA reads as TGTGCCAGCAGCCGCGACGGACGCCTGAACACTGAAGCTTTCTTT. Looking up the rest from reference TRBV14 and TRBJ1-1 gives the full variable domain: EAGVTQFPSHSVIEKGQTVTLRCDPISGHDNLYWYRRVMGKEIKFLLHFVKESKQDESGMPNNRFLAERTGGTYSTLKVQPAELEDSGVYFCASSRDGRLNTEAFFGQGTRLTVV.

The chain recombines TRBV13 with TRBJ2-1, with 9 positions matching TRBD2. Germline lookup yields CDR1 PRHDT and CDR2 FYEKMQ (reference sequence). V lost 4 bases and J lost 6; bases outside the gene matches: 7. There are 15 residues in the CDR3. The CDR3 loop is CASSSGTSPLNEQFF. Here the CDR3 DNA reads TGTGCCAGCAGCTCCGGGACTAGCCCTCTCAATGAGCAGTTCTTC.

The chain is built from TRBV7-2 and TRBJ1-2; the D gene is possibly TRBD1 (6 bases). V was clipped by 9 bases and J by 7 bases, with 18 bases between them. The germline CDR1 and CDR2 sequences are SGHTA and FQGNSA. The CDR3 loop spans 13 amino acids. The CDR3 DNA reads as TGTGCCAGTGATACCAGGGGTGTACGTGGCTACACCTTC. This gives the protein CASDTRGVRGYTF.

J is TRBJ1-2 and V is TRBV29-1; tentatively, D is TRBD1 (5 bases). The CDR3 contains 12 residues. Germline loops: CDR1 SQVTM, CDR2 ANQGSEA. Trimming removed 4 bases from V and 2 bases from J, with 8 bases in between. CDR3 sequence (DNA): TGCAGCGTTGGGTGGGGGAACTATGGCTACACCTTC. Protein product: CSVGWGNYGYTF.

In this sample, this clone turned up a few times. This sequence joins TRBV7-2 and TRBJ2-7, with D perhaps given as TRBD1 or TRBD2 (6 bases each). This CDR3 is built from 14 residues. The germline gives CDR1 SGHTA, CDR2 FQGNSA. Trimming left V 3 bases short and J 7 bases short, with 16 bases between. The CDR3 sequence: CASSFPTGAREQYF. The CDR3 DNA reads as TGTGCCAGCAGCTTTCCAACGGGGGCGCGTGAGCAGTACTTC.

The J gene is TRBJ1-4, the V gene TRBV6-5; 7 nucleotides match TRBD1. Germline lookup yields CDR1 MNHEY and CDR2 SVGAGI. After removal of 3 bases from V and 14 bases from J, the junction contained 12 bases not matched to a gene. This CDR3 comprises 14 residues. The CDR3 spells CASSYQGGRTRLFF. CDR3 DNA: TGTGCCAGCAGTTATCAAGGGGGCAGAACTCGGCTGTTTTTT.

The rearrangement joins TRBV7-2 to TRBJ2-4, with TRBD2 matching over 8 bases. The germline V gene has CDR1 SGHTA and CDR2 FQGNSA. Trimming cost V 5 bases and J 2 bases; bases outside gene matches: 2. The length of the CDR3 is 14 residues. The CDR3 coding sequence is TGTGCCAGCAGCCGGGGGGGGTCCAAAAACATTCAGTACTTC. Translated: CASSRGGSKNIQYF.

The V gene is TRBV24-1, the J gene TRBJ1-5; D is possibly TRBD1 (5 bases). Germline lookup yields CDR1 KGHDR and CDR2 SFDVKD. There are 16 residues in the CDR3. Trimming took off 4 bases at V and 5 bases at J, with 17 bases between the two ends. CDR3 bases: TGTGCCACCAGTGACTCACGTCAGGGAAGTGATCAGCCCCAGCATTTT. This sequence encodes CATSDSRQGSDQPQHF.

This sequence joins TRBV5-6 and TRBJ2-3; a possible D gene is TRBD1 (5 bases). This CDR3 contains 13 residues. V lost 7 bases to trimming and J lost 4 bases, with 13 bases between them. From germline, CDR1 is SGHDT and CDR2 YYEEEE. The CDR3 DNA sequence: TGTGCCAGCGGTACCAGGGTACCAGATACGCAGTATTTT. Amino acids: CASGTRVPDTQYF.

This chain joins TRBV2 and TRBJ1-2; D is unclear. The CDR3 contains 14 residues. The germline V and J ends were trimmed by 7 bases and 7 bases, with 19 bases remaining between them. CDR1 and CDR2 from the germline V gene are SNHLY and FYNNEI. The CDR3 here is CASTRSRDTGGYTF. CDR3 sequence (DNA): TGTGCCAGCACCCGAAGTAGGGATACGGGTGGCTACACCTTC.

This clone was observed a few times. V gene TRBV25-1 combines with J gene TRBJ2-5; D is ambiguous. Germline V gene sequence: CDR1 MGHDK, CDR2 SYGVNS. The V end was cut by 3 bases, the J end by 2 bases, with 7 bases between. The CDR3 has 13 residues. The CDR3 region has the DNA TGTGCCAGCAGTGATGGACCTCAAGAGACCCAGTACTTC. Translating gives CASSDGPQETQYF.

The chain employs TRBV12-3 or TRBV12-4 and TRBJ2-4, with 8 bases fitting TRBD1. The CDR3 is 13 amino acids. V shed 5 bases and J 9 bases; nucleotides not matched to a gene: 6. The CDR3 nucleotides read TGTGCCAGCAGTAGGACAGGGTTTGGCATTCAGTACTTC. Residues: CASSRTGFGIQYF.

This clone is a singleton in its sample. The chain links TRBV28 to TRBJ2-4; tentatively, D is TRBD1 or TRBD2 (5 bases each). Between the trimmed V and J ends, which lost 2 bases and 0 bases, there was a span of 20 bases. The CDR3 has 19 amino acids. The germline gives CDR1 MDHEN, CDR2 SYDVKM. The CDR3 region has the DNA TGTGCCAGCAGTTTAGGGACCCTTAGGGTGGGGATAGCCAAAAACATTCAGTACTTC. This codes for CASSLGTLRVGIAKNIQYF.

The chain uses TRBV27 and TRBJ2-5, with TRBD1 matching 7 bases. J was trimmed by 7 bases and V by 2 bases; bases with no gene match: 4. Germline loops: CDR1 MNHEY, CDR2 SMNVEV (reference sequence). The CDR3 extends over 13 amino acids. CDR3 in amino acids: CASSLIGGGTQYF. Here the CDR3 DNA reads TGTGCCAGCAGTTTAATAGGGGGCGGGACCCAGTACTTC.

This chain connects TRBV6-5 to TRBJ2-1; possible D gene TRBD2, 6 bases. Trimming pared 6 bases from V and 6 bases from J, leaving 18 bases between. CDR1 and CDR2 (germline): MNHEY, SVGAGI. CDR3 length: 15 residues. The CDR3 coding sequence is TGTGCCAGCAGGAGCGGGCAGCTTACTAGCAATGAGCAGTTCTTC. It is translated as CASRSGQLTSNEQFF.

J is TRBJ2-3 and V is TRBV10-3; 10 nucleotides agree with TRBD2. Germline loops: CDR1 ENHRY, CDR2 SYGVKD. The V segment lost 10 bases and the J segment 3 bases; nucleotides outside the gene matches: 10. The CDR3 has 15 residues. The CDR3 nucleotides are TGTGCCACCGCACCCGGGACTAGCGTAACAGATACGCAGTATTTT. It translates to CATAPGTSVTDTQYF.

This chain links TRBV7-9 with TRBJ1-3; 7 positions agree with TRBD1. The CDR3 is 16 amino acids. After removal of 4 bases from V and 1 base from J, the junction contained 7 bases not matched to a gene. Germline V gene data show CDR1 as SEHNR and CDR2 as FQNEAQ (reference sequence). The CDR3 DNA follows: TGTGCCAGCAGCTACCCACAGGGGTGGTCTGGAAACACCATATATTTT. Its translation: CASSYPQGWSGNTIYF.

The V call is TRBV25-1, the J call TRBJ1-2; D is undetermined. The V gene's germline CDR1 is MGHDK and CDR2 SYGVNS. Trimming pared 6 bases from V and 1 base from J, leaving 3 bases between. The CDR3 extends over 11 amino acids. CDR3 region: CASRDNYGYTF. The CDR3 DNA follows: TGTGCCAGCAGGGATAACTATGGCTACACCTTC.

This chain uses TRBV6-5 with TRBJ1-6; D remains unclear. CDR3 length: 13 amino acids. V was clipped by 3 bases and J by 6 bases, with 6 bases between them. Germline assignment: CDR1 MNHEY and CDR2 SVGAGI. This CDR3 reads CASSYFGNSPLHF. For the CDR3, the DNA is TGTGCCAGCAGTTATTTCGGTAATTCACCCCTCCACTTT.

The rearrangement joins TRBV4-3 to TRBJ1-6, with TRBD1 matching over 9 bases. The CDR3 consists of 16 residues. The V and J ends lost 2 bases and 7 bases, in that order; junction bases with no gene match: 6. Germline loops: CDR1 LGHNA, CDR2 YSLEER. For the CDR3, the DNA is TGCGCCAGCAGCCAACCCAGACAGGGGGGAAATTCACCCCTCCACTTT. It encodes CASSQPRQGGNSPLHF.

CDR3 nucleotides: TGTGCCTGCTCCGGGACAGGGGGCTCCGAGCAGTACTTC. Its translation is CACSGTGGSEQYF. The chain recombines TRBV30 with TRBJ2-7; 12 positions match TRBD1. The V gene's germline CDR1 is GTSNPN and CDR2 SVGIG (reference sequence). V gave up 6 bases and J gave up 6 bases; unmatched junction bases: 6. This CDR3 is 13 amino acids long.

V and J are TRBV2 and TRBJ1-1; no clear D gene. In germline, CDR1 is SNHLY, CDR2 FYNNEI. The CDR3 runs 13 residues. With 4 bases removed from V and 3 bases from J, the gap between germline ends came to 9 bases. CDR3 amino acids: CASSGEGYTEAFF. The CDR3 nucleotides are TGTGCCAGCAGTGGTGAGGGATACACTGAAGCTTTCTTT.

The CDR3 is CASSHLRGKVNRNNEQFF. In nucleotides, the CDR3 is TGTGCCAGCAGTCATCTTCGGGGAAAGGTCAATCGGAACAATGAGCAGTTCTTC. This chain joins TRBV6-2 or TRBV6-3 and TRBJ2-1; D perhaps matches TRBD2 (5 bases). Trimming removed 5 bases at V and 5 bases at J, with 25 bases between. The CDR3 is 18 amino acids. The germline V gene has CDR1 MNHEY and CDR2 SVGEGT.